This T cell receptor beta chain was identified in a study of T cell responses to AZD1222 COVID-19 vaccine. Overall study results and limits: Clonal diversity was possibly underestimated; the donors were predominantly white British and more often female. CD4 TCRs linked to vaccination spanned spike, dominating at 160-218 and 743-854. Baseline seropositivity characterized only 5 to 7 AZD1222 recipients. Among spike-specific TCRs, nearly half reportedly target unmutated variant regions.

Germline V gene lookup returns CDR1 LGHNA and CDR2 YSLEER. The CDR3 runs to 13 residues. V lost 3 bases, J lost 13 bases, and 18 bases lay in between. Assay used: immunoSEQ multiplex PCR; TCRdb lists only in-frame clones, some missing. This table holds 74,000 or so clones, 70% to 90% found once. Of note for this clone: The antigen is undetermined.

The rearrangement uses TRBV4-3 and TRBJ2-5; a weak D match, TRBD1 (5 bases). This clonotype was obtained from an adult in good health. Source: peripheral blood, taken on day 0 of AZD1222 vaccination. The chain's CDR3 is CASSQQRGQIVYF. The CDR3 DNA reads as TGCGCCAGCAGCCAGCAGCGAGGACAAATAGTGTACTTC.